Listed here is a single T cell receptor (beta chain). The antigen is unknown. The record originates from a study of regulatory T cells in long-lasting Graves disease. Indicated time point: persistent/refractory GD, antithyroid drugs over 5 years with positive TRAb. TCR sequences were obtained from RNA taken from PBMCs. All patients originated from an endocrinology department located in Xi'an, China. Peripheral blood, at 7.5 to 9 milliliters, went into EDTA tubes. Germline values: CDR1 SGDLS, CDR2 YYNGEE. Trimming removed 0 bases from V and 2 bases from J, with 5 bases in between. CDR3 size: 14 residues. Regarding the study as a whole: TRBV28, TRBJ1-2 and TRBJ2-5 were segments that persistent disease favored.

Libraries of TCR beta came from iRepertoire HTBI primers plus Arm-PCR of CDR3 regions. TCRdb re-derived calls from the multiplex PCR reads in MiXCR, one entry per CDR3 protein. The sample has approximately 440,000 distinct CDR3 sequences, 23% seen once. The material sequenced was peripheral blood mononuclear cells (PBMCs), taken when the disease was refractory, from a patient treated with antithyroid drugs. This TCR was sampled from a female donor with Graves disease. The rearrangement links TRBV9 to TRBJ2-2; D call uncertain. The CDR3 loop is CASSVVGNTGELFF. CDR3 in DNA: TGTGCCAGCAGCGTAGTAGGTAACACCGGGGAGCTGTTTTTT.